One and the same sample provided the 7 T cell receptor beta chains below, sequenced in a study of shared clonotypes between healthy human individuals. The repertoire was sequenced with immunoSEQ multiplex PCR; TCRdb's copy has only in-frame clones and lacks some. The repertoire consists of about 490,000 clones, with approximately 82% occurring once and the leading ten covering approximately 12%. Sequenced: PBMCs. These receptor sequences come from a woman between 35 and 50 years old in good health. Some clones in this sample may be carry-over from other donors' samples.

The chain is built from TRBV7-3 and TRBJ2-2; D remains ambiguous. This CDR3 is built from 13 residues. V was clipped by 0 bases and J by 5 bases, with 4 bases between them. Germline CDR1 and CDR2: SGHTA and FQGTGA. CDR3 amino acids: CASSLTRTGELFF. CDR3 bases: TGTGCCAGCAGCTTAACGCGGACCGGGGAGCTGTTTTTT.

V gene TRBV7-9 combines with J gene TRBJ2-5, with D maybe TRBD1 (6 bases). The V gene lost 7 bases and the J gene lost 2 bases, with 17 bases spanning the gap. CDR3 size: 15 residues. Germline V gives CDR1 SEHNR, CDR2 FQNEAQ (reference sequence). CDR3 in amino acids: CASTKTGTPQETQYF. The DNA of the CDR3 is TGTGCCAGCACTAAAACAGGGACGCCGCAAGAGACCCAGTACTTC.

This clone was recorded only once. J is TRBJ2-2 and V is TRBV27; TRBD2 matches at 13 bases. Germline CDR1 reads MNHEY; CDR2 reads SMNVEV (reference sequence). Trimming removed 6 bases from V and 3 bases from J; junction bases left unmatched: 7. The CDR3 is 17 amino acids. The CDR3 sequence: CASSRTSGRIDTGELFF. The DNA for the CDR3 is TGTGCCAGCAGCAGGACTAGCGGGAGAATTGACACCGGGGAGCTGTTTTTT.

The chain links TRBV5-1 to TRBJ1-1; 7 bases fit TRBD1. The CDR3 is 14 amino acids. Germline V gives CDR1 SGHRS, CDR2 YFSETQ. The junction had 4 bases not matched to a gene; V was cut back by 0 bases and J by 5 bases. CDR3 loop: CASSLGVQGTEAFF. DNA for the CDR3: TGCGCCAGCAGCTTGGGAGTACAGGGGACTGAAGCTTTCTTT.

The chain links TRBV30 to TRBJ2-3; TRBD1 matches at 8 bases. CDR1 GTSNPN and CDR2 SVGIG come from the germline V gene (reference sequence). The V gene end was trimmed by 2 bases and the J gene end by 2 bases; junction bases not matched to a gene: 6. This CDR3 spans 15 amino acids. The CDR3 nucleotides are TGTGCCTGGAGTCCCGGACAGGGCCCCACAGATACGCAGTATTTT. This gives the protein CAWSPGQGPTDTQYF.

This clone has just one count. The V call is TRBV28, the J call TRBJ1-4; D remains unclear. Trimming cost V 5 bases and J 6 bases, with 13 bases left between them. The CDR3 totals 14 residues. Germline CDR1 and CDR2: MDHEN and SYDVKM. The CDR3 region has the DNA TGTGCCAGCAGTGCTCAGGTTTTATATGAAAAACTGTTTTTT. Translating gives CASSAQVLYEKLFF.

The chain couples TRBV5-6 to TRBJ2-3; D remains ambiguous. This CDR3 comprises 14 residues. Trimming left V 4 bases short and J 0 bases short, with 9 bases between. Germline V gives CDR1 SGHDT, CDR2 YYEEEE. CDR3 in DNA: TGTGCCAGCAGCCTATTACAGAGCACAGATACGCAGTATTTT. This sequence encodes CASSLLQSTDTQYF.